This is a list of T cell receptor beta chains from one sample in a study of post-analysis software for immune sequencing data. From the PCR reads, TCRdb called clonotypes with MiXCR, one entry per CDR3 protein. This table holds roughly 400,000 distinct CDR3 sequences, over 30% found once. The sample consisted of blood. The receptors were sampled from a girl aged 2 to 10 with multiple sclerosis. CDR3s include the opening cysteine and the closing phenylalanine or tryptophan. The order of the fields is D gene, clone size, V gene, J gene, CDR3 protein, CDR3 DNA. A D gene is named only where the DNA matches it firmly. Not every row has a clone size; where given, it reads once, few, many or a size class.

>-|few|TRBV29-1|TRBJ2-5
CSVEITGRPQETQYF
TGCAGCGTTGAAATCACAGGGCGCCCTCAAGAGACCCAGTACTTC
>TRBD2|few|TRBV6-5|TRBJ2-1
CASSYSKAGESHSYNEQFF
TGTGCCAGCAGTTACTCGAAAGCGGGAGAGTCCCACTCCTACAATGAGCAGTTCTTC
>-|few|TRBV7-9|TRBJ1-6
CASSLTAGHNSPLHF
TGTGCCAGCAGCCTAACGGCGGGGCATAATTCACCCCTCCACTTT
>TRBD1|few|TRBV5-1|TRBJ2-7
CASSPTNTGAEQYF
TGCGCCAGCAGCCCTACAAACACAGGGGCCGAGCAGTACTTC
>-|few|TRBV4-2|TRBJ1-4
CASSQDPPAEKLFF
TGTGCCAGCAGCCAGGACCCCCCGGCGGAAAAACTGTTTTTT
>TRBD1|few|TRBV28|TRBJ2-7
CASSWDRGVYEQYF
TGTGCCAGCAGTTGGGACAGGGGAGTCTACGAGCAGTACTTC
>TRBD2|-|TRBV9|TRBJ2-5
CASSPSGLVETQYF
TGTGCCAGCAGCCCAAGCGGACTAGTTGAGACCCAGTACTTC
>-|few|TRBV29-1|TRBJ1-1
CSVFERRMNTEAFF
TGCAGCGTTTTCGAGAGGAGGATGAACACTGAAGCTTTCTTT
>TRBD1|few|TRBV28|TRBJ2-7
CASISIGTGRVPPFYEQYF
TGTGCCAGCATTTCCATCGGGACAGGCCGCGTCCCCCCCTTTTACGAGCAGTACTTC
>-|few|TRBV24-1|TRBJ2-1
CATSDIELEQFF
TGTGCCACCAGTGATATAGAGCTTGAGCAGTTCTTC
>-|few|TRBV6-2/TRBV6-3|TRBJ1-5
CASMDSNQPQHF
TGTGCCAGCATGGATAGCAATCAGCCCCAGCATTTT
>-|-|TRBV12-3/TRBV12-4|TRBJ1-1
CASCMIRDTEAFF
TGTGCCAGCTGTATGATCCGTGACACTGAAGCTTTCTTT
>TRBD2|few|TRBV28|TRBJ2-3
CASSLAGGSTQYF
TGTGCCAGCAGCCTAGCGGGAGGTTCAACGCAGTATTTT
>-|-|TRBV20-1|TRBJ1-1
CSASQGTEAFF
TGCAGTGCTAGCCAGGGCACTGAAGCTTTCTTT
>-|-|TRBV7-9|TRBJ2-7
CACSLAPGEGYEQYF
TGTGCCTGCAGCTTAGCCCCCGGAGAAGGGTACGAGCAGTACTTC
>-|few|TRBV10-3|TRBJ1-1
CAIRMTGGDTEAFF
TGTGCCATCAGAATGACAGGAGGGGACACTGAAGCTTTCTTT
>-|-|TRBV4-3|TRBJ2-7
CASSQGPSRSYEQYF
TGCGCCAGCAGCCAAGGGCCCTCGCGCTCCTACGAGCAGTACTTC
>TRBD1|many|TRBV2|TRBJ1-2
CASSEPGTGNGYTF
TGTGCCAGCAGTGAACCCGGGACAGGGAATGGCTACACCTTC
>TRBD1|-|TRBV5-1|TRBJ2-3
CASSRGQGIPPTDTQYF
TGCGCCAGCAGCCGGGGACAGGGGATACCACCCACAGATACGCAGTATTTT
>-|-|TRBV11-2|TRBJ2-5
CASSPQVGPPETQYF
TGTGCCAGCAGCCCGCAGGTTGGACCGCCGGAGACCCAGTACTTC
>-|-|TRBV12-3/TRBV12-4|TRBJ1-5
CASSPDGNQPQHF
TGTGCCAGCAGTCCTGACGGGAATCAGCCCCAGCATTTT
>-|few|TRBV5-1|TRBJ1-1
CAGSIGQWNTEAFF
TGCGCCGGCAGCATAGGACAGTGGAACACTGAAGCTTTCTTT
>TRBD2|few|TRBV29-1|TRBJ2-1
CSVEGTSGRPILYNEQFF
TGCAGCGTTGAAGGGACTAGCGGGAGGCCGATCCTATACAATGAGCAGTTCTTC
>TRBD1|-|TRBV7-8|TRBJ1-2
CASSLIAGQGHGYTF
TGTGCCAGCAGCTTAATCGCGGGACAGGGACATGGCTACACCTTC
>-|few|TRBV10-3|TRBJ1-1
CAISESVDTEAFF
TGTGCCATCAGTGAGTCGGTCGACACTGAAGCTTTCTTT
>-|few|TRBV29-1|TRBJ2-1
CSVGRAGSYNEQFF
TGCAGCGTTGGAAGAGCGGGCTCGTACAATGAGCAGTTCTTC
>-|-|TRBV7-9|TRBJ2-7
CASSLVVGTENEQYF
TGTGCCAGCAGCTTAGTTGTGGGGACTGAGAACGAGCAGTACTTC
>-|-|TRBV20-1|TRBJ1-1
CGARSQGNTEAFF
TGCGGTGCTAGATCACAGGGTAACACTGAAGCTTTCTTT
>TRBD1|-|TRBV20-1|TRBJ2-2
CSAGRTGANTGELFF
TGCAGTGCGGGCAGGACAGGGGCGAACACCGGGGAGCTGTTTTTT
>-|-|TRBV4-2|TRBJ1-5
CASSQDDRPYSNQPQHF
TGTGCCAGCAGCCAAGATGACAGACCGTATAGCAATCAGCCCCAGCATTTT
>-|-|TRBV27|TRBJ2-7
CASSITESYEQYF
TGTGCCAGCAGTATAACAGAGTCCTACGAGCAGTACTTC
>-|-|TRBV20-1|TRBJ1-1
CSARGHLNTEAFF
TGCAGTGCTAGGGGGCACCTGAACACTGAAGCTTTCTTT
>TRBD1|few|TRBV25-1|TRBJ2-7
CASSDEDRGLYIKQYF
TGTGCCAGCAGTGACGAGGACAGGGGGTTGTACATCAAGCAGTACTTC
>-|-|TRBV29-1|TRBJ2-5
CSVDLGLETQYF
TGCAGCGTTGATTTAGGGCTAGAGACCCAGTACTTC
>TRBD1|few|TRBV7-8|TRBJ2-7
CASSLERWTGNYEQYF
TGTGCCAGCAGCTTAGAACGGTGGACAGGGAACTACGAGCAGTACTTC
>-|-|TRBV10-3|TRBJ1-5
CAVAGAGQPQHF
TGTGCCGTCGCGGGGGCCGGGCAGCCCCAGCATTTT
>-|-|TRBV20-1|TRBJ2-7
CSAKMGTSYEQYF
TGCAGTGCTAAGATGGGCACTAGCTACGAGCAGTACTTC
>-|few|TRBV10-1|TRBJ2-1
CASSVEAQGPYNEQFF
TGCGCCAGCAGTGTGGAGGCGCAGGGACCCTACAATGAGCAGTTCTTC
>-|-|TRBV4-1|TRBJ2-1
CASSQEDGTYSYNEQFF
TGCGCCAGCAGCCAAGAGGACGGGACCTACTCCTACAATGAGCAGTTCTTC
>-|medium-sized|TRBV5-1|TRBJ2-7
CASSLDLSYEQYF
TGCGCCAGCAGCTTGGACTTATCCTACGAGCAGTACTTC
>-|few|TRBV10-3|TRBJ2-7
CAISEGATYEQYF
TGTGCCATCAGTGAGGGGGCTACCTACGAGCAGTACTTC
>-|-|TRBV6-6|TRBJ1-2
CASSFLSRPNYGYTF
TGTGCCAGCAGTTTCCTTTCTAGGCCTAACTATGGCTACACCTTC
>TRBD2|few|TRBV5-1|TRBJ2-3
CASSASGGLDTQYF
TGCGCCAGCAGCGCTAGCGGGGGACTGGATACGCAGTATTTT
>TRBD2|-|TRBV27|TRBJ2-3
CASSLERLAGGSADTQYF
TGTGCCAGCAGTTTGGAAAGACTAGCGGGAGGGTCGGCAGATACGCAGTATTTT
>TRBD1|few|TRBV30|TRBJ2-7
CAWGTAYEQYF
TGTGCCTGGGGGACAGCCTACGAGCAGTACTTC
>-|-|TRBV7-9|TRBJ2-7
CASSPGELYEQYF
TGTGCCAGCAGCCCCGGGGAACTCTACGAGCAGTACTTC
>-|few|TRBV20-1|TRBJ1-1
CSARGDPGRLNTEAFF
TGCAGTGCTAGAGGCGATCCGGGACGGTTGAACACTGAAGCTTTCTTT
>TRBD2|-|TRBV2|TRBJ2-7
CASSFLAGGQREQYF
TGTGCCAGCAGTTTTCTAGCGGGAGGGCAGAGGGAGCAGTACTTC